The clone carrying this T cell receptor (beta chain) was picked up a small number of times. What it recognizes is unknown. This sample is part of a study of T cell repertoires in cytomegalovirus infection. Overall study context: Public TCR beta signatures indicated both CMV infection and matching HLA type. Whole-study results and caveats: CMV-specific TCR beta clonotypes restricted by HLA-C dominated the ex vivo response.

One entry per CDR3 protein, called by TCRdb with MiXCR from the reads. The repertoire includes some 120,000 distinct CDR3 sequences, around 32% of them detected once, and approximately 59% sits in the top ten. The input for sequencing was CD8+ T cells from cultured PBMCs, taken from culture after CMV antigen stimulation. This sequence originates from a human donor in good health (CMV status not recorded). Some clones in this sample may be carry-over from other donors' samples.

The CDR3 region has the DNA TGTGCCAGCAGCTTGTTTGGGACAGGGGCTGTCATGAACACTGAAGCTTTCTTT. Translation: CASSLFGTGAVMNTEAFF. This chain uses TRBV7-4 with TRBJ1-1, with 10 nucleotides matching TRBD1. This CDR3 is built from 18 residues. Germline CDR1 and CDR2: SGHVT and SQSDAQ. With 3 bases clipped from V and 0 bases from J, the junction kept 10 bases outside the gene matches.